These T cell receptor beta chains were read from a single sample in a study of radiotherapy plus CTLA-4 blockade in lung cancer. Generated by immunoSEQ multiplex PCR, the TCRdb table keeps only in-frame clones and is missing some. Of some 73,000 clones listed, roughly 74% are singletons. Sequenced here: peripheral blood, sampled from a patient treated with radiotherapy plus ipilimumab. The receptors were gathered from a human donor with non-small cell lung cancer whose response to radiotherapy plus ipilimumab could not be evaluated. The CDR3 runs from the conserved cysteine through the conserved F or W. Each record gives: V gene, J gene, clone size, D gene, CDR3 DNA, CDR3 protein. D genes are given only for firm matches. Some rows mark clone size as missing; the rest say once, few, many or name a class of expanded clone.

TRBV2	TRBJ1-6	NA	TRBD1	TGTGCCAGCAGTCAGGGGGCTCAAAGATCACCCCTCCACTTT	CASSQGAQRSPLHF
TRBV9	TRBJ2-3	NA	TRBD2	TGTGCCAGCAGTGATGTTCTAGCGGGAAAACGAGATACGCAGTATTTT	CASSDVLAGKRDTQYF
TRBV6-5	TRBJ1-2	NA	TRBD1	TGTGCCAGCAGAAGAGGACAGGGAAACTATGGCTACACCTTC	CASRRGQGNYGYTF
TRBV7-6	TRBJ2-1	few	TRBD2	TGTGCCAGCAGCTTAGTAGCGGGGGGGAGGAATGAGCAGTTCTTC	CASSLVAGGRNEQFF
TRBV7-9	TRBJ2-5	NA	TRBD1	TGTGCCAGCAGCTGGGGACAGGGGGCGACGGAGACCCAGTACTTC	CASSWGQGATETQYF
TRBV29-1	TRBJ1-6	NA	TRBD1	TGCAGCGTTCAGACAGGGGGCAATTCACCCCTCCACTTT	CSVQTGGNSPLHF
TRBV11-2	TRBJ1-1	NA	NA	TGTGCCAGCAGCTTAGGGGTACAGGGGAACACTGAAGCTTTCTTT	CASSLGVQGNTEAFF
TRBV7-8	TRBJ2-3	NA	NA	TGTGCCAGCAGCTTAGTTCAGGGAACAGATACGCAGTATTTT	CASSLVQGTDTQYF
TRBV18	TRBJ2-3	once	NA	TGTGCCAGCTGCCCGACTAGTAGTTCTGATACGCAGTATTTT	CASCPTSSSDTQYF
TRBV19	TRBJ2-5	NA	NA	TGTGCCAGTAGTATCCGAACTGGGCCCCAAGAGACCCAGTACTTC	CASSIRTGPQETQYF
TRBV5-1	TRBJ1-4	few	TRBD1	TGCGCCAGCAGCTCAGGGGACAGGGGGAACGAAAAACTGTTTTTT	CASSSGDRGNEKLFF
TRBV7-2	TRBJ1-2	NA	TRBD1	TGTGCCAGCAGCCGGGACAGGGGCTATGGCTACACCTTC	CASSRDRGYGYTF
TRBV7-2	TRBJ2-1	NA	NA	TGTGCCAGCAGCCCTCCCCCGTACAATGGGCAGTTCTTC	CASSPPPYNGQFF
TRBV9	TRBJ1-2	NA	TRBD1	TGTGCCAGCAGCGTCGGGACAGGGTCGTATGGCTACACCTTC	CASSVGTGSYGYTF
TRBV7-6	TRBJ2-1	NA	NA	TGTGCCAGCAGCTTAGGTCGACAGATTTCCTACAATGAGCAGTTCTTC	CASSLGRQISYNEQFF
TRBV7-6	TRBJ1-4	NA	NA	TGTGCCAGCAGCTTAAATCCCGGGAACCCTAATGAAAAACTGTTTTTT	CASSLNPGNPNEKLFF
TRBV19	TRBJ2-2	NA	TRBD1	TGTGCCAGTAGCATACGGGACAGGGGGTCCACCGGGGAGCTGTTTTTT	CASSIRDRGSTGELFF
TRBV4-1	TRBJ2-2	NA	TRBD1	TGCGCCAGCAGCCAAGAGGGACAGGGGAGAACCGGGGAGCTGTTTTTT	CASSQEGQGRTGELFF
TRBV23-1	TRBJ1-1	once	NA	TGCGCCAGCAGTCAATCCTACGGAACAGGGAGCACTGAAGCTTTCTTT	CASSQSYGTGSTEAFF
TRBV30	TRBJ1-1	NA	NA	TGTGCCTGGGGCTTACGTGGGAGTACGACTGAAGCTTTCTTT	CAWGLRGSTTEAFF
TRBV5-4	TRBJ1-1	once	TRBD1	TGTGCCAGCAGCTTACAGGGGGTGAACACTGAAGCTTTCTTT	CASSLQGVNTEAFF
TRBV7-2	TRBJ2-3	NA	TRBD2	TGTGCCAGCAGCGCAATAGCGGGAGTTCCAGATACGCAGTATTTT	CASSAIAGVPDTQYF
TRBV5-1	TRBJ1-1	NA	NA	TGCGCCAGCAGCCAGGTGGCCGAGGGAGGTGGCACTGAAGCTTTCTTT	CASSQVAEGGGTEAFF
TRBV7-8	TRBJ1-1	once	NA	TGTGCCAGCAGCTTGGGCCCCTCGGCGAACACTGAAGCTTTCTTT	CASSLGPSANTEAFF
TRBV7-9	TRBJ1-1	NA	TRBD1	TGTGCCAGCAGCCAGGGACAGCTGAACACTGAAGCTTTCTTT	CASSQGQLNTEAFF
TRBV9	TRBJ1-2	NA	TRBD1	TGTGCCAGCAGCGCCCACGGACAGGTCTATGGCTACACCTTC	CASSAHGQVYGYTF
TRBV7-8	TRBJ1-2	NA	TRBD1	TGTGCCAGCAGCGACTCAGGGGGCCCTGGCTATGGCTACACCTTC	CASSDSGGPGYGYTF
TRBV2	TRBJ2-1	NA	TRBD1	TGTGCCAGCACTAGACAGGGGGCCCCGACTAACAATGAGCAGTTCTTC	CASTRQGAPTNNEQFF
TRBV28	TRBJ1-5	NA	NA	TGTGCTAGCAGTACGCCGAACTATCAGCCCCAGCATTTT	CASSTPNYQPQHF
TRBV11-3	TRBJ2-7	NA	TRBD2	TGTGCCAGCAGCTTAGATCGGGGGGTGCGGTACTTC	CASSLDRGVRYF
TRBV6-5	TRBJ2-7	NA	NA	TGTGCCAGCAGTTACTCGAGCGCCTACGAGCAGTACTTC	CASSYSSAYEQYF
TRBV4-1	TRBJ2-7	NA	NA	TGCGCCAGCAGCCAAGATTTACAGTGGCAGGGGTACGAGCAGTACTTC	CASSQDLQWQGYEQYF
TRBV30	TRBJ2-7	NA	TRBD1	TGTGCCTGGAGTACGGGGCAGGGGGAGTACGAGCAGTACTTC	CAWSTGQGEYEQYF
TRBV19	TRBJ1-3	NA	NA	TGTGCCAGTAGTAGAGATGGGGCTGGTGGAAACACCATATATTTT	CASSRDGAGGNTIYF
TRBV28	TRBJ1-2	once	NA	TGTGCCAGCAGTGCCCCGCAGGCAGGCCACTATGGCTACACCTTC	CASSAPQAGHYGYTF
TRBV4-1	TRBJ1-1	NA	NA	TGCGCCAGCAGCCAAGGGCGGGGATGGGACACTGAAGCTTTCTTT	CASSQGRGWDTEAFF
TRBV4-2	TRBJ2-7	few	TRBD2	TGTGCCAGCAGCCAAGATCCTGGGGCGGGGGGGCTTGAGCAGTACTTC	CASSQDPGAGGLEQYF
TRBV19	TRBJ1-1	NA	TRBD1	TGTGCCAGCCTGGACAGGGGTGACACTGAAGCTTTCTTT	CASLDRGDTEAFF
TRBV7-9	TRBJ2-7	NA	NA	TGTGCCAGCAGCTTAGAATCCTACGAGCAGTACTTC	CASSLESYEQYF
TRBV5-6	TRBJ2-5	NA	NA	TGTGCCAGCAGCTTGTTCGGAGGCAACCAAGAGACCCAGTACTTC	CASSLFGGNQETQYF
TRBV7-9	TRBJ2-7	NA	NA	TGTGCCAGCAGCTCGGTCCCATACGAGCAGTACTTC	CASSSVPYEQYF
TRBV7-3	TRBJ2-5	few	NA	TGTGCCAGCAGCCCAACAGGGATTCAAGAGACCCAGTACTTC	CASSPTGIQETQYF
TRBV11-3	TRBJ2-5	NA	NA	TGTGCCAGCAGCCCCGGCGGGGATTTCCAAGAGACCCAGTACTTC	CASSPGGDFQETQYF
TRBV7-3	TRBJ2-5	once	TRBD1	TGTGCCAGCAGCTCGGGACAGGAACCGGAGACCCAGTACTTC	CASSSGQEPETQYF
TRBV7-9	TRBJ1-1	NA	NA	TGTGCCAGCAGCCCCCGCCGAGGAAACACTGAAGCTTTCTTT	CASSPRRGNTEAFF
TRBV11-2	TRBJ2-5	NA	NA	TGTGCCAGCAGCTCAGGGATACAAGAGACCCAGTACTTC	CASSSGIQETQYF
TRBV29-1	TRBJ1-1	NA	NA	TGCAGCGTTGATACCGGGATCGGGGACACTGAAGCTTTCTTT	CSVDTGIGDTEAFF
TRBV27	TRBJ2-3	NA	TRBD1	TGTGCCAGCAGCCCCGGACAGGGGCTCACAGATACGCAGTATTTT	CASSPGQGLTDTQYF
TRBV10-3	TRBJ2-7	NA	TRBD1	TGTGCCATCAGTGTCATTAGGGGGACAGGGGGCCTATCCGTGCAGTACTTC	CAISVIRGTGGLSVQYF
TRBV9	TRBJ2-7	NA	TRBD1	TGTGCCAGCAGCCCAAGACAGGGGCTCGCTTACGAGCAGTACTTC	CASSPRQGLAYEQYF
TRBV5-4	TRBJ2-2	NA	NA	TGTGCCAGCAGCTTGGATCGCCCCGAGACCGGGGAGCTGTTTTTT	CASSLDRPETGELFF